The TCR beta chain described here comes from a study of cytomegalovirus exposure and HLA in healthy donors. General study results and limits: In an earlier analysis, about 87% or about 30%: the productive usage of most TCR beta V segments.

With 60 Vbeta and 13 Jbeta primers, the PCR was carried out. The protocol was immunoSEQ multiplex PCR, while the TCRdb copy is restricted to in-frame clones and leaves out a portion. This table holds over 100,000 clones. Of note for this clone: Its matching antigen is unknown.

This CDR3 has 13 amino acids. Trimming removed 8 bases at V and 3 bases at J, with 13 bases between. From germline, CDR1 is MNHNS and CDR2 SASEGT. The clonotype comes from a man aged 25-45 years in good health and CMV-seronegative. The rearrangement links TRBV6-1 to TRBJ1-1, with D unresolved. The sample comprised PBMCs. In DNA form, the CDR3 reads TGTGCCAGCCGAGATCTCTATTACACTGAAGCTTTCTTT. Protein product: CASRDLYYTEAFF.